Listed here are 22 T cell receptor beta chains from one sample, sequenced in a study of CD8 T cells in Susac syndrome. A quantity of about 0.45 to 1 ug RNA underwent reverse transcription using random hexamers. TCRdb reprocessed the immunoSEQ multiplex PCR reads with MiXCR, giving one entry per CDR3 protein. The sample shows some 130,000 distinct CDR3 sequences, around 94% of them seen only once. The sequenced material came from CD4+ T cells from PBMCs. All receptors come from a human donor with multiple sclerosis.

The chain joins TRBV7-2 to TRBJ1-2; D call uncertain. V was clipped by 11 bases and J by 2 bases, with 9 bases between them. The CDR3 contains 11 residues. The germline V gene encodes CDR1 SGHTA and CDR2 FQGNSA. The CDR3 nucleotides read TGTGCCTCGATTGGAAACTATGGCTACACCTTC. Encoded protein: CASIGNYGYTF.

This chain joins TRBV12-3 or TRBV12-4 and TRBJ1-2, with TRBD1 matching over 7 bases. This CDR3 comprises 13 residues. The trim removed 7 bases at V and 4 bases at J, leaving 6 bases unmatched. This CDR3 is CASIFRDSYGYTF. The CDR3 DNA sequence: TGTGCCAGCATCTTCCGGGACAGCTATGGCTACACCTTC.

The genes are TRBV5-1 and TRBJ1-4; D not resolved. CDR1 SGHRS and CDR2 YFSETQ come from the germline V gene. The CDR3 covers 15 residues. V dropped 1 base and J dropped 8 bases, with 15 bases sitting between them. The CDR3 nucleotides read TGCGCCAGCAGCTTGTTGGGCCTATCGGAAGAAAAACTGTTTTTT. This encodes CASSLLGLSEEKLFF.

V usage is TRBV27 and J usage is TRBJ2-5; D is unresolved. The CDR3 totals 13 residues. Germline CDR1 reads MNHEY; CDR2 reads SMNVEV (reference sequence). V lost 7 bases and J 5 bases, leaving 14 bases between the germline ends. CDR3 sequence: CASTPDRRETQYF. Written as DNA, the CDR3 is TGTGCCAGCACCCCCGACCGGCGGGAGACCCAGTACTTC.

J is TRBJ2-3 and V is TRBV4-2; D possibly corresponds to TRBD2 (5 bases). Germline CDR1 reads LGHNA; CDR2 reads YNFKEQ. With 4 bases removed from V and 3 bases from J, the gap between germline ends came to 20 bases. The CDR3 runs to 17 residues. Here the CDR3 reads CASSPSDWKEDTDTQYF. As DNA, the CDR3 is TGTGCCAGCAGCCCGTCGGACTGGAAGGAGGATACAGATACGCAGTATTTT.

In the case of this clonotype: A junction end diverges from the germline sequence, so it may reflect a read error. V usage is TRBV5-5 and J usage is TRBJ1-5; TRBD1 agrees at 9 bases. This CDR3 comprises 13 residues. Germline CDR1 is SGHKS and CDR2 is YYEKEE (reference sequence). CDR3 amino acids: CASTVGQGQAQHF. The CDR3 DNA reads TGTGCCAGCACCGTGGGACAGGGTCAGGCCCAGCATTTT.

The V gene is TRBV20-1, the J gene TRBJ2-3, with D perhaps matching TRBD1 or TRBD2 (6 bases each). The germline CDR1 and CDR2 sequences are DFQATT and SNEGSKA (reference sequence). V lost 7 bases to trimming and J lost 6 bases, with 14 bases between them. The CDR3 contains 12 residues. CDR3 region: CSGRGEVDTQYF. The CDR3 nucleotides read TGCAGTGGAAGGGGGGAGGTCGATACGCAGTATTTT.

The J gene is TRBJ2-3, the V gene TRBV3-1; D not resolved. CDR3 size: 15 residues. V was clipped by 1 base and J by 2 bases, with 10 bases between them. Germline CDR1 LGHDT, CDR2 YNNKEL (reference sequence). The CDR3 protein is CASSQASELTDTQYF. The CDR3 nucleotides are TGTGCCAGCAGCCAAGCCTCAGAGCTCACAGATACGCAGTATTTT.

The rearrangement links TRBV19 to TRBJ2-1; tentative D call: TRBD2 (5 bases). Germline lookup yields CDR1 LNHDA and CDR2 SQIVND (reference sequence). Trimming removed 9 bases at V and 0 bases at J, with 15 bases between. CDR3 length: 15 amino acids. CDR3 in amino acids: CASQDYPSSYNEQFF. Here the CDR3 DNA reads TGTGCCAGCCAAGACTACCCCAGCTCCTACAATGAGCAGTTCTTC.

The chain's CDR3 is CAISESTDRTEAFF. In DNA form, the CDR3 reads TGTGCCATCAGTGAGTCAACAGACCGTACTGAAGCTTTCTTT. The V call is TRBV10-3, the J call TRBJ1-1; D gene unclear. The CDR3 loop spans 14 amino acids. CDR1 ENHRY and CDR2 SYGVKD come from the germline V gene. Trimming took 0 bases from V and 5 from J, leaving 10 bases between them.

This chain connects TRBV10-3 to TRBJ2-7, with 8 positions matching TRBD2. The CDR3 totals 14 residues. Per germline, CDR1 ENHRY and CDR2 SYGVKD. Unmatched junction bases numbered 12, after V lost 10 bases and J lost 4 bases. CDR3 sequence (DNA): TGTGCCACCCGGCCGGGGAGCGGGAGTTACGAGCAGTACTTC. Amino acids: CATRPGSGSYEQYF.

The CDR3 loop is CASSDGAGDTQYF. CDR3 nucleotide sequence: TGTGCCAGCAGCGATGGGGCCGGAGATACGCAGTATTTT. The genes are TRBV2 and TRBJ2-3; a possible D gene is TRBD1 (5 bases). V lost 6 bases and J 5 bases, leaving 12 bases between the germline ends. The CDR3 extends over 13 amino acids. Germline CDR1 and CDR2: SNHLY and FYNNEI.

V usage is TRBV20-1 and J usage is TRBJ2-7; 9 positions agree with TRBD2. Germline V gives CDR1 DFQATT, CDR2 SNEGSKA (reference sequence). The V and J ends lost 3 bases and 2 bases, in that order; junction bases with no gene match: 17. CDR3 length: 18 residues. The CDR3 DNA reads as TGCAGTGCTAGGCCGAGGCTGGGGCGGGAGGGATATACCTACGAGCAGTACTTC. The encoded protein is CSARPRLGREGYTYEQYF.

V usage is TRBV11-2 and J usage is TRBJ2-7, with 8 nucleotides matching TRBD1. Germline V CDR1 and CDR2: SGHAT, FQNNGV. Losses at the gene ends were 5 bases for V and 3 bases for J; bases not matched to a gene: 6. The CDR3 sequence is 14 residues long. The chain's CDR3 is CASSTLTGDYEQYF. As DNA, the CDR3 is TGTGCCAGCAGCACCCTGACAGGGGACTACGAGCAGTACTTC.

This chain links TRBV2 with TRBJ2-5; D possibly corresponds to TRBD1 (5 bases). The germline CDR1 and CDR2 sequences are SNHLY and FYNNEI. With 10 bases removed from V and 4 bases from J, the gap between germline ends came to 13 bases. The CDR3 extends over 12 amino acids. Here the CDR3 reads CATTQGGETQYF. The CDR3 DNA sequence: TGTGCCACCACCCAGGGTGGAGAGACCCAGTACTTC.

The rearrangement links TRBV5-4 to TRBJ2-1; D not resolved. Germline V lookup: CDR1 SGHNT, CDR2 YYREEE (reference sequence). This CDR3 comprises 16 residues. V was trimmed by 0 bases and J by 2 bases, leaving 12 bases between them. The CDR3: CASSLDAPGAYNEQFF. DNA of the CDR3: TGTGCCAGCAGCTTGGACGCTCCAGGAGCCTACAATGAGCAGTTCTTC.

The chain has TRBV27 and TRBJ2-5, with D maybe TRBD1 (8 bases). Trimming cost V 6 bases and J 5 bases, with 13 bases left between them. Germline-derived CDR1 and CDR2 are MNHEY and SMNVEV (reference sequence). The CDR3 runs to 13 residues. The CDR3 DNA sequence: TGTGCCAGCAGGCTACAGGGGGGGGAGACCCAGTACTTC. Protein: CASRLQGGETQYF.

This clonotype was seen just once. The chain recombines TRBV5-1 with TRBJ1-1; D ambiguous. CDR1 and CDR2 (germline): SGHRS, YFSETQ. The CDR3 runs to 15 residues. The ends were cut back, 0 bases at V and 3 bases at J, with 12 bases in the middle. The CDR3 loop is CASSLAGPLDTEAFF. The CDR3, as DNA: TGCGCCAGCAGCTTGGCAGGACCACTGGACACTGAAGCTTTCTTT.

V and J are TRBV30 and TRBJ2-1, with D perhaps matching TRBD1 (7 bases). Per the germline V gene, CDR1 is GTSNPN and CDR2 is SVGIG (reference sequence). This CDR3 is 14 amino acids long. The V and J ends lost 6 bases and 4 bases respectively, with 16 bases between them. The CDR3 coding sequence is TGTGCCTGCGCAGGGGGGCTAGTTTACAATGAGCAGTTCTTC. It yields the protein CACAGGLVYNEQFF.

This chain joins TRBV19 and TRBJ1-1, with 9 bases lining up with TRBD1. This CDR3 comprises 16 residues. With V trimmed by 11 bases and J by 11 bases, 24 bases remained unmatched. Germline loops: CDR1 LNHDA, CDR2 SQIVND (reference sequence). The CDR3 DNA sequence: TGTGCCTGCTCCGCCTCCGGGACAGGGCTTTGGGAAAGGGCTTTCTTT. Translated: CACSASGTGLWERAFF.

Worth noting for this clonotype: One junction end does not reproduce the germline sequence, and a read error may be involved. The chain employs TRBV5-4 and TRBJ2-3; D is perhaps TRBD1 (7 bases). Germline V gene lookup returns CDR1 SGHNT and CDR2 YYREEE (reference sequence). This CDR3 spans 14 amino acids. CDR3 sequence reads: CASSPPGGTDTQFF. The CDR3 DNA reads as TGTGCCAGCAGCCCCCCTGGGGGGACAGATACGCAGTTTTTT.

J is TRBJ1-2 and V is TRBV18; D is possibly TRBD1 (6 bases). The germline V gene encodes CDR1 KGHSH and CDR2 LQKENI. With 3 bases removed from V and 4 bases from J, the gap between germline ends came to 15 bases. The CDR3 contains 15 residues. CDR3 residues: CASSPTDGGLYGYTF. CDR3 sequence (DNA): TGTGCCAGCTCACCGACCGACGGGGGGCTCTATGGCTACACCTTC.